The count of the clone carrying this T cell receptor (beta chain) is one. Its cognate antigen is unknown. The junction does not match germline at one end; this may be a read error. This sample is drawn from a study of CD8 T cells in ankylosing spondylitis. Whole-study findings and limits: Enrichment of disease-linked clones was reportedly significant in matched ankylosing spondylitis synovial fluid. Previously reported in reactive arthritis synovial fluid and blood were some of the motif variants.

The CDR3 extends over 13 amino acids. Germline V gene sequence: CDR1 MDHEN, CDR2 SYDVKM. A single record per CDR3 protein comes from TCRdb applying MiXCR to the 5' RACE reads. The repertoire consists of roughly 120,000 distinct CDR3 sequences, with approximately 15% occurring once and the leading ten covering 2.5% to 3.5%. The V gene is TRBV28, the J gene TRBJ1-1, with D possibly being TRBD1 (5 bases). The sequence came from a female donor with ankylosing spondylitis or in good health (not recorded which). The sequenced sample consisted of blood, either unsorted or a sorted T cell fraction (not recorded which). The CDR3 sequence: CASSPEMDTEAFF. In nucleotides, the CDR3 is TGTGCCAGCAGTCCGGAGATGGACACTGAAGCCTTCTTT.